The 2 T cell receptor beta chains listed next were all sequenced from one sample in a study of naive and memory T cell subsets. Both TRBC1 and TRBC2 were covered by a beta constant-region primer of two equimolar oligonucleotides. Via MiXCR, TCRdb re-called the UMI-ligation and nested PCR reads, giving one row per CDR3 protein. In the table there are 77,000 or so distinct CDR3 sequences, around 14% of which are singletons. Material for sequencing was central memory CD4+ T cells from blood. The receptors were sampled from a human donor in good health.

This chain uses TRBV5-6 with TRBJ2-2; 8 bases map to TRBD2. The CDR3 is 15 amino acids. With 5 bases clipped from V and 6 bases from J, the junction kept 9 bases outside the gene matches. Germline-derived CDR1 and CDR2 are SGHDT and YYEEEE. CDR3 sequence (DNA): TGTGCCAGCAGACAAGAGCGGGAGTTCGCCGGGGAGCTGTTTTTT. Its protein is CASRQEREFAGELFF.

This chain uses TRBV29-1 with TRBJ2-7; no definite D call. Trimming shortened V by 5 bases and J by 7 bases, and 12 bases separated the two germline ends. The CDR3 is 11 amino acids. Per the germline V gene, CDR1 is SQVTM and CDR2 is ANQGSEA. CDR3 loop: CSVSVIEEQYF. CDR3 sequence (DNA): TGCAGCGTTTCCGTGATTGAGGAGCAGTACTTC.